This TCR beta chain was sequenced during a study of cytotoxic CD8 clonotypes in ibrutinib-treated CLL. Study as a whole: The patients, around 10 relapsed/refractory and about 14 treatment-naive, included around 17 who were IGHV unmutated. Complete response was seen in 2 patients and partial in some 24; around twelve progressed and some 14 stayed remitted after a median 68 months.

Study outcomes and limitations: Public clonotypes, found uncommonly, either contracted or stayed stable on treatment.

This CDR3 comprises 16 residues. The V gene's germline CDR1 is MNHNS and CDR2 SASEGT. This clone was seen a few times. Its matching antigen is unknown. A junction end diverges from the germline sequence, so it may reflect a read error. Method: immunoSEQ multiplex PCR; TCRdb's copy keeps in-frame clones and lacks some. The sample carries approximately 97,000 clones, about 74% recorded once. Source: PBMCs, taken after 24 months of ibrutinib treatment. This TCR was recovered from a human donor with chronic lymphocytic leukemia. V is TRBV6-1 and J is TRBJ2-1; D gene unclear. The CDR3 here is CASSEGLFGPQHEQFF. The CDR3 bases are TGTGCCAGCAGCGAAGGATTATTCGGGCCACAGCATGAGCAGTTCTTC.